This T cell receptor beta chain was sequenced during a study of T cells in Graves' hyperthyroidism and ophthalmopathy. Details on this clonotype: A junction boundary mismatches the germline segment, possibly from a read error.

Authors of the study amplified TCR beta CDR3 regions from RNA transcripts. The HTBI primer set served for first-round RT-PCR of the TCR CDR3. TCRdb fed the multiplex PCR reads into MiXCR, producing one record per CDR3 protein. The table includes approximately 620,000 distinct CDR3 sequences, about 15% detected once. This CDR3 region has 15 residues. In germline, CDR1 is SSHAT, CDR2 FNYEAQ (reference sequence). The receptor comes from a woman aged 30 to 39 with Graves' hyperthyroidism that later progressed to Graves' ophthalmopathy. The chain uses TRBV7-7 and TRBJ2-3; 7 bases are a match to TRBD1. Specimen: blood. The CDR3 DNA follows: TGTGCTAGCAGCTTAGGGGGCGGACGGGGAGATACGCAGTATTTT. Protein product: CASSLGGGRGDTQYF.